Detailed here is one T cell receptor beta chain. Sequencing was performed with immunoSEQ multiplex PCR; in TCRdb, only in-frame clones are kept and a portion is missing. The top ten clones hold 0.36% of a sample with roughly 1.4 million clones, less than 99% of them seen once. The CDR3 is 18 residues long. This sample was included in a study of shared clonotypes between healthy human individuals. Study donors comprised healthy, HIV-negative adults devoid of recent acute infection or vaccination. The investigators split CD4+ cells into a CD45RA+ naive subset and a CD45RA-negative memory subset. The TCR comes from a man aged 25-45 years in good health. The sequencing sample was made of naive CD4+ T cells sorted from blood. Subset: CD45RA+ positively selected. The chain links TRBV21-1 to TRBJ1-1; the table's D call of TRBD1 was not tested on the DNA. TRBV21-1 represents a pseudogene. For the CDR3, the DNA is TGTGCCAGCAGCCTTCACAGGGGGCGAAGGGACATGAACACTGAAGCTTTCTTT. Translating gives CASSLHRGRRDMNTEAFF.